This TCR beta chain was captured in a study of blood T cells in healthy people across ages. Study-level results: Investigators viewed diversity estimates from one million T cells as underestimates, the study reported. The donors' CMV status was not determined, possibly confounding changes in expanded clonotypes.

Total RNA extracted from each sample amounted to at least 6 micrograms. Combining a sample-barcoded 5' primer with a J-beta primer mix, a second PCR ran for about 6 to 12 cycles. TCRdb independently ran MiXCR on the 5' RACE reads; one entry per CDR3 protein. This sample yields around 690,000 distinct CDR3 sequences, of which under 65% are seen a single time; over 30% belongs to the top ten. There are 17 residues in the CDR3. Trimming removed 6 bases from V and 7 bases from J; junction bases left unmatched: 16. Of note for this clonotype: Its antigen remains unidentified.

The receptor was isolated from a man aged 55 to 70 in good health. Specimen: blood. The rearrangement links TRBV12-3 or TRBV12-4 to TRBJ2-5; 11 bases are a match to TRBD2. The CDR3 loop reads CASSPAYASGGMGTQYF. The CDR3 DNA reads as TGTGCCAGCAGCCCGGCCTACGCTAGCGGGGGGATGGGGACCCAGTACTTC.